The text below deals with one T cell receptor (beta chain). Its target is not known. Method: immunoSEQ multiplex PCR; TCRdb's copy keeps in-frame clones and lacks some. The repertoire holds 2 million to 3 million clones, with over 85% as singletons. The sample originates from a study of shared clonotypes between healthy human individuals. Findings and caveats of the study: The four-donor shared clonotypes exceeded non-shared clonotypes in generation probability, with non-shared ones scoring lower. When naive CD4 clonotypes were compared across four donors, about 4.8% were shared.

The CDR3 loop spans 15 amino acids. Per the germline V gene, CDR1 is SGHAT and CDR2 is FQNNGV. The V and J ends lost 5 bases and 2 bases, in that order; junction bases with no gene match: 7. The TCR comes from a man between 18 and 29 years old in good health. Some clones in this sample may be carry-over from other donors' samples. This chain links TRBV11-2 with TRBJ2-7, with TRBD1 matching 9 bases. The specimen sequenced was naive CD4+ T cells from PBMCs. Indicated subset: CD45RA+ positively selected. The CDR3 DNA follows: TGTGCCAGCAGCCTCGACAGGGGGGCTACCTACGAGCAGTACTTC. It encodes CASSLDRGATYEQYF.